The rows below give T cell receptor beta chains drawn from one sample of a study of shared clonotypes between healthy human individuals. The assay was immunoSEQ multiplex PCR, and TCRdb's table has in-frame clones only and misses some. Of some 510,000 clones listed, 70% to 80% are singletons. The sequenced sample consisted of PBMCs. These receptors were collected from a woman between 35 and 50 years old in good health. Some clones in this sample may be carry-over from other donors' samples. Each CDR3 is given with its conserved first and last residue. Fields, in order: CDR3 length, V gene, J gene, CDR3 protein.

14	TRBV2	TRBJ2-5	CASSDRTDQETQYF
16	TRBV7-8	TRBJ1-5	CASSLIARVVSQPQHF
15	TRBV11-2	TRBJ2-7	CASSFGGRTPYEQYF
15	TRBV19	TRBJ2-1	CASSTTSGRRDEQFF
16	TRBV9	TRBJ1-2	CASSAASIPAPYGYTF
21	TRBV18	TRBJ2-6	CASSPVTWSPRLSSGANVLTF
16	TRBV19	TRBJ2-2	CASSRSGTGDTGELFF
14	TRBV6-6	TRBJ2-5	CASSYSSRQETQYF
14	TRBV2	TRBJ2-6	CARDRGSGANVLTF
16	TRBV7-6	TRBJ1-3	CASSLVTGESGNTIYF
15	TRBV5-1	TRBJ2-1	CASSLSGSAYNEQFF
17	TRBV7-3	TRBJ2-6	CASSPSGQGAGANVLTF
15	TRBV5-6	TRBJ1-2	CASSLAVGGRNGYTF
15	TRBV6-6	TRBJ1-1	CASSYGTGVYTEAFF
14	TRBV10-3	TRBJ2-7	CAISLDSSSYEQYF
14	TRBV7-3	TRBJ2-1	CASSLAGGFDEQFF
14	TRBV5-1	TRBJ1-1	CASSVGATGTEAFF
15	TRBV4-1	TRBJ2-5	CASSQAGASVETQYF
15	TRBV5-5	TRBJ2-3	CASSLGQVGGGTQYF
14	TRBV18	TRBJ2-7	CASSPRGRFYEQYF
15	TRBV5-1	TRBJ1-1	CASSPAGASNTEAFF
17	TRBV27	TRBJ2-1	CASSFLSGTGFSNEQFF
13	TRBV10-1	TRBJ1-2	CASSPDRGGGYTF
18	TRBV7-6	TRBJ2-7	CASSFPMTSNRAFGEQYF